The 10 T cell receptor beta chains below all came from one sample that was sequenced in a study of blood T cell repertoires in COVID-19. Measured with immunoSEQ multiplex PCR; TCRdb has only the in-frame clones, and not every one. The table includes some 100,000 clones, roughly 88% detected once. Sequencing was performed on peripheral blood. The receptors were sampled from a woman aged 55-69 years with acute or convalescent COVID-19.

The chain has TRBV4-2 and TRBJ2-1, with 7 bases matching TRBD2. The CDR3 has 16 residues. After removal of 4 bases from V and 8 bases from J, the junction contained 14 bases not matched to a gene. CDR1 is LGHNA and CDR2 is YNFKEQ in the germline V gene. CDR3 in DNA: TGTGCCAGCAGCCTCAGCTCGGGAGGAAGAGTGGATGAGCAGTTCTTC. Its translation is CASSLSSGGRVDEQFF.

The chain combines TRBV3-1 (or the pseudogene TRBV3-2) with TRBJ2-2; TRBD2 is a possible D gene (6 bases). CDR3 length: 14 residues. V dropped 2 bases and J dropped 6 bases, with 10 bases sitting between them. In germline, CDR1 is LGHDT, CDR2 YNNKEL (reference sequence). This chain's CDR3 is CASSQQRLAGELFF. The DNA of the CDR3 is TGTGCCAGCAGCCAACAACGACTAGCCGGGGAGCTGTTTTTT.

The chain links TRBV19 to TRBJ1-5, with TRBD1 matching 11 bases. V lost 6 bases, J lost 1 base, and 8 bases stayed unmatched. Per germline, CDR1 LNHDA and CDR2 SQIVND (reference sequence). The CDR3 covers 17 residues. CDR3 residues: CASRTSGQGGSNQPQHF. For the CDR3, the DNA is TGTGCCAGTAGGACCTCGGGACAGGGGGGCAGCAATCAGCCCCAGCATTTT.

The V and J genes are TRBV15 and TRBJ1-5, with 8 bases aligning to TRBD1. J was trimmed by 5 bases and V by 4 bases; bases with no gene match: 7. The germline CDR1 and CDR2 sequences are LNHNV and YYDKDF (reference sequence). CDR3 size: 15 residues. In DNA, the CDR3 is TGTGCCACCAGCACAGGACAGGGCTGGGATCAGCCCCAGCATTTT. This translates into CATSTGQGWDQPQHF. The full variable domain, rest sourced from reference TRBV15 and TRBJ1-5, is DAMVIQNPRYQVTQFGKPVTLSCSQTLNHNVMYWYQQKSSQAPKLLFHYYDKDFNNEADTPDNFQSRRPNTSFCFLDIRSPGLGDTAMYLCATSTGQGWDQPQHFGDGTRLSIL.

This clone was seen once. The chain recombines TRBV2 with TRBJ1-1; perhaps TRBD1 as D (6 bases). V was trimmed by 3 bases and J by 0 bases, leaving 11 bases between them. Germline V gene lookup returns CDR1 SNHLY and CDR2 FYNNEI. The CDR3 sequence is 15 residues long. The CDR3 here is CASSEDSSMNTEAFF. In DNA form, the CDR3 reads TGTGCCAGCAGTGAGGACAGCTCCATGAACACTGAAGCTTTCTTT.

This clone appeared once. The chain uses TRBV10-2 and TRBJ1-6; D is undetermined. Trimming left V 3 bases short and J 10 bases short, with 13 bases between. This CDR3 contains 14 residues. CDR1 and CDR2 (germline): WSHSY, SAAADI. The CDR3, as DNA: TGCGCCAGCAGTGATAGTCCGGGGAGGTCACCCCTCCACTTT. Translated: CASSDSPGRSPLHF.

This clone was seen a single time. J is TRBJ2-1 and V is TRBV5-4; D unclear. This CDR3 region has 12 residues. CDR1 and CDR2 (germline): SGHNT, YYREEE (reference sequence). The V end was cut by 0 bases, the J end by 6 bases, with 4 bases between. In nucleotides, the CDR3 is TGTGCCAGCAGCTTGGCCCGCAATGAGCAGTTCTTC. Protein sequence: CASSLARNEQFF.

CDR3 sequence (DNA): TGTGCCAGCAGCTTAGCAGCGGGAGTCTCCTACAATGAGCAGTTCTTC. Translating it yields CASSLAAGVSYNEQFF. The chain has TRBV7-2 and TRBJ2-1, with 8 bases matching TRBD2. CDR1 and CDR2 (germline): SGHTA, FQGNSA. The CDR3 is 16 residues long. J lost 0 bases, V lost 0 bases, and 1 base had no gene match.

This clone was counted once. The chain links TRBV9 to TRBJ1-4; the match to TRBD1 covers 8 bases. Germline assignment: CDR1 SGDLS and CDR2 YYNGEE. The J segment lost 8 bases and the V segment lost 3 bases, leaving 9 bases of the junction unmatched. The CDR3 totals 15 residues. The CDR3 region is CASSAWGTGSEKLFF. The CDR3, as DNA: TGTGCCAGCAGCGCTTGGGGGACAGGCAGCGAAAAACTGTTTTTT.

This chain joins TRBV27 and TRBJ2-7; 7 bases align to TRBD2. Unmatched junction bases numbered 8, after V lost 7 bases and J lost 2 bases. This CDR3 region has 14 residues. Germline values: CDR1 MNHEY, CDR2 SMNVEV (reference sequence). The CDR3 spells CASKGAGRTYEQYF. CDR3 DNA: TGTGCCAGCAAGGGAGCGGGACGAACCTACGAGCAGTACTTC.